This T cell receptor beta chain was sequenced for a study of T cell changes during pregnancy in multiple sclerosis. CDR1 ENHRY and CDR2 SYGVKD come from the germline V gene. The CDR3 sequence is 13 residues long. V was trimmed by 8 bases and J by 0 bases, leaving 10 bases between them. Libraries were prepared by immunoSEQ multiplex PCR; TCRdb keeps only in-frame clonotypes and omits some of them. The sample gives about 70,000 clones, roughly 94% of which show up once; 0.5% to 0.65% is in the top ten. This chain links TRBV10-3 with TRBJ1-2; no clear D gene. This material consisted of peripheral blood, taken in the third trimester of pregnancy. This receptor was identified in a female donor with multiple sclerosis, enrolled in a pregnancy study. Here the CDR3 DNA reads TGTGCCATCCCTACAGCTACTAACTATGGCTACACCTTC. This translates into CAIPTATNYGYTF.